The 31 T cell receptor beta chains below were found in one sample sequenced in a study of blood T cell repertoires in COVID-19. The protocol was immunoSEQ multiplex PCR, while the TCRdb copy is restricted to in-frame clones and leaves out a portion. The sample includes 200,000 to 250,000 clones, 70% to 90% seen only once; the top ten take 10%. Sequenced sample: peripheral blood. Receptors originate from a woman aged 45-59 years with COVID-19, enrolled during active disease.

The J gene is TRBJ2-1, the V gene TRBV5-1, with D unclear. This CDR3 region has 12 residues. The V end was cut by 4 bases, the J end by 8 bases, with 10 bases between. Germline assignment: CDR1 SGHRS and CDR2 YFSETQ. In nucleotides, the CDR3 is TGCGCCAGCAGCCCCGGCGGTCATGAGCAGTTCTTC. Protein: CASSPGGHEQFF.

The rearrangement joins TRBV5-1 to TRBJ1-5; 10 bases agree with TRBD1. The CDR3 totals 16 residues. Unmatched junction bases numbered 8, after V lost 7 bases and J lost 1 base. Germline V gene lookup returns CDR1 SGHRS and CDR2 YFSETQ. CDR3 nucleotides: TGCGCCAGCCCGGTAGGGGACAGGGGAAGCAATCAGCCCCAGCATTTT. Protein product: CASPVGDRGSNQPQHF.

The rearrangement joins TRBV7-8 to TRBJ2-2; no firm D call. This CDR3 comprises 15 residues. Trimming removed 7 bases at V and 3 bases at J, with 15 bases between. Germline loops: CDR1 SGHVS, CDR2 FQNEAQ. CDR3 amino acids: CASIPSGTHTGELFF. The CDR3, as DNA: TGTGCCAGCATACCGTCAGGAACCCACACCGGGGAGCTGTTTTTT.

The rearrangement joins TRBV10-1 to TRBJ1-2, with unresolved D. Germline V gives CDR1 WNHNN, CDR2 SYGVQD (reference sequence). The CDR3 has 17 residues. V was pared by 4 bases and J by 3 bases, with 21 bases between. The CDR3 reads CASSVAGARWPDYGYTF. CDR3 DNA sequence: TGCGCCAGCAGTGTGGCAGGCGCCAGGTGGCCAGACTATGGCTACACCTTC.

The chain recombines TRBV21-1 with TRBJ2-3; the table gives TRBD2 as D, unverified against the DNA. TRBV21-1 is a known pseudogene. The CDR3 spans 19 residues. DNA for the CDR3: TGTGCCAGCAGCAAAGCTTGGCCTAGCGGGGAGCCCACCACAGATACGCAGTATTTT. It yields the protein CASSKAWPSGEPTTDTQYF.

The chain combines TRBV27 with TRBJ2-3, with TRBD2 identical over 8 bases. The CDR3 spans 18 residues. The V gene's germline CDR1 is MNHEY and CDR2 SMNVEV (reference sequence). The V segment lost 2 bases and the J segment 1 base; nucleotides outside the gene matches: 11. CDR3 residues: CASSLAPGRDRRTDTQYF. The DNA of the CDR3 is TGTGCCAGCAGTTTAGCCCCCGGGAGGGATCGACGCACAGATACGCAGTATTTT.

The chain employs TRBV7-9 and TRBJ1-1; TRBD1 aligns across 7 bases. Unmatched junction bases numbered 3, after V lost 2 bases and J lost 3 bases. The CDR3 loop spans 14 amino acids. Germline V gene lookup returns CDR1 SEHNR and CDR2 FQNEAQ (reference sequence). CDR3 amino acids: CASSLNQGDTEAFF. CDR3 sequence (DNA): TGTGCCAGCAGCTTAAATCAGGGGGACACTGAAGCTTTCTTT.

The chain carries TRBV7-8 and TRBJ1-1; the D gene is possibly TRBD1 (6 bases). CDR3 length: 15 residues. Looked up from germline, CDR1 is SGHVS and CDR2 is FQNEAQ. V dropped 5 bases and J dropped 4 bases, with 17 bases sitting between them. In DNA, the CDR3 is TGTGCCAGCAGCCAAACCCGGGGGGCGCGCACTGAAGCTTTCTTT. Protein sequence: CASSQTRGARTEAFF.

The gene calls are TRBV19 and TRBJ1-1; D remains ambiguous. V lost 0 bases and J lost 5, with 22 bases in between. Per the germline V gene, CDR1 is LNHDA and CDR2 is SQIVND (reference sequence). The CDR3 length is 18 residues. In DNA, the CDR3 is TGTGCCAGTAGTATAGATGTACGGGGTTCGGGGAGGACGACTGAAGCTTTCTTT. Residues: CASSIDVRGSGRTTEAFF.

J is TRBJ1-2 and V is TRBV9; maybe TRBD1 (6 bases). Germline V CDR1 and CDR2: SGDLS, YYNGEE. The CDR3 extends over 17 amino acids. V lost 0 bases, J lost 1 base, and 16 bases lay in between. The chain's CDR3 is CASSVGHRQGSNYGYTF. The CDR3 DNA is TGTGCCAGCAGCGTAGGCCATCGCCAGGGGAGTAACTATGGCTACACCTTC.

Only one count was recorded for this clone. This rearrangement joins TRBV7-9 to TRBJ1-5; TRBD1 aligns across 7 bases. V shed 0 bases, J shed 3 bases, and the junction held 5 bases outside the gene matches. This CDR3 spans 16 amino acids. Per germline, CDR1 SEHNR and CDR2 FQNEAQ (reference sequence). The CDR3 DNA is TGTGCCAGCAGCTTAGCAGGGGGCGGAAACAATCAGCCCCAGCATTTT. Translating it yields CASSLAGGGNNQPQHF.

The chain employs TRBV11-2 and TRBJ1-1, with TRBD1 identical over 8 bases. Per germline, CDR1 SGHAT and CDR2 FQNNGV. V lost 5 bases, J lost 0 bases, and 8 bases stayed unmatched. This CDR3 has 16 amino acids. As DNA, the CDR3 is TGTGCCAGCAGCATTGACAGGGGCGGGATGAACACTGAAGCTTTCTTT. Residues: CASSIDRGGMNTEAFF.

This clone appeared many times. The J gene is TRBJ1-1, the V gene TRBV5-1; perhaps TRBD1 as D (6 bases). CDR3 length: 14 amino acids. V lost 5 bases and J 3 bases, leaving 14 bases between the germline ends. In germline, CDR1 is SGHRS, CDR2 YFSETQ. CDR3 coding DNA: TGCGCCAGCAGTTCCGAGTGGGGGCACACTGAAGCTTTCTTT. Protein: CASSSEWGHTEAFF.

The chain links TRBV10-3 to TRBJ2-5, with TRBD1 matching 9 bases. Trimming cost V 3 bases and J 5 bases; bases outside gene matches: 4. There are 14 residues in the CDR3. Germline CDR1 and CDR2: ENHRY and SYGVKD. Here the CDR3 DNA reads TGTGCCATCAGTGAACAGGGGGCAGGGGAGACCCAGTACTTC. Translated, it gives CAISEQGAGETQYF.

The V and J genes are TRBV9 and TRBJ2-1, with 12 bases identical to TRBD2. V shed 3 bases, J shed 4 bases, and the junction held 2 bases outside the gene matches. Germline assignment: CDR1 SGDLS and CDR2 YYNGEE. There are 15 residues in the CDR3. The CDR3 loop is CASSASGGAYNEQFF. CDR3 DNA: TGTGCCAGCAGCGCTAGCGGGGGGGCATACAATGAGCAGTTCTTC.

The chain carries TRBV6-6 and TRBJ2-7; 8 nucleotides line up with TRBD1. V lost 7 bases to trimming and J lost 4 bases; unmatched junction nucleotides: 9. In germline, CDR1 is MNHNY, CDR2 SVGAGI (reference sequence). The length of the CDR3 is 14 residues. The CDR3 loop reads CASTPGQVFYEQYF. The CDR3 coding sequence is TGTGCCAGCACTCCGGGACAGGTTTTTTACGAGCAGTACTTC.

This chain links TRBV19 with TRBJ2-3; D possibly corresponds to TRBD2 (5 bases). The germline V and J ends were trimmed by 5 bases and 4 bases, with 10 bases remaining between them. The V gene's germline CDR1 is LNHDA and CDR2 SQIVND (reference sequence). CDR3 length: 13 residues. The CDR3 region is CASSSARADTQYF. The CDR3 nucleotides read TGTGCCAGTAGTTCTGCGAGGGCAGATACGCAGTATTTT. Variable domain in full (rest from reference TRBV19 and TRBJ2-3): DGGITQSPKYLFRKEGQNVTLSCEQNLNHDAMYWYRQDPGQGLRLIYYSQIVNDFQKGDIAEGYSVSREKKESFPLTVTSAQKNPTAFYLCASSSARADTQYFGPGTRLTVL.

The J gene is TRBJ1-5, the V gene TRBV28, with D maybe TRBD1 (5 bases). The CDR3 length is 15 residues. Germline loops: CDR1 MDHEN, CDR2 SYDVKM. The V and J ends lost 2 bases and 10 bases respectively, with 18 bases between them. The CDR3 loop reads CASSLRGGKLRPQHF. CDR3 in DNA: TGTGCCAGCAGTTTAAGGGGAGGAAAGTTGCGACCCCAGCATTTT.

This chain connects TRBV6-5 to TRBJ1-2, with a weak D call TRBD1 (5 bases). V lost 7 bases to trimming and J lost 0 bases, with 12 bases between them. Germline assignment: CDR1 MNHEY and CDR2 SVGAGI. CDR3 size: 14 residues. For the CDR3, the DNA is TGTGCCAGCACCAAGGGGAGGGCTAACTATGGCTACACCTTC. Residues: CASTKGRANYGYTF.

This clone was found a few times. The rearrangement joins TRBV14 to TRBJ1-4; D gene unclear. The CDR3 contains 13 residues. Germline CDR1 is SGHDN and CDR2 is FVKESK. Deletions cut 1 base from V and 7 bases from J, with 7 bases between. The CDR3 sequence is CASSQAGSEKLFF. Written as DNA, the CDR3 is TGTGCCAGCAGCCAAGCGGGAAGTGAAAAACTGTTTTTT.

V gene TRBV30 combines with J gene TRBJ2-2, with D perhaps TRBD2 (7 bases). The germline gives CDR1 GTSNPN, CDR2 SVGIG (reference sequence). V dropped 4 bases and J dropped 7 bases, with 19 bases sitting between them. This CDR3 has 15 residues. CDR3 DNA sequence: TGTGCCTGGATGGGGGCCGGGGGGCCCCACGGGGAGCTGTTTTTT. As protein: CAWMGAGGPHGELFF.

In this sample, this clone turned up many times. The rearrangement links TRBV1 to TRBJ1-5; the table's D call, TRBD1, has no DNA check behind it. TRBV1 is a recognized pseudogene. This CDR3 is 17 amino acids long. CDR3 nucleotide sequence: TGCACCAGCAGCCAAACGTCGGACAGGGGGAAGAATCAGCCCCAGCATTTT. Translating it yields CTSSQTSDRGKNQPQHF.

The V call is TRBV19, the J call TRBJ1-2; 8 bases match TRBD1. Trimming at V came to 4 bases and at J to 8 bases, leaving 12 bases not matched to a gene. The CDR3 has 15 amino acids. Germline CDR1 LNHDA, CDR2 SQIVND (reference sequence). The CDR3 region has the DNA TGTGCCAGTAGTACTCCCATGGACAGGGTTGGCGGCTACACCTTC. Translated: CASSTPMDRVGGYTF.

J is TRBJ2-7 and V is TRBV5-1; D possibly corresponds to TRBD2 (6 bases). V lost 0 bases and J lost 4, with 11 bases in between. The CDR3 runs to 14 residues. The germline gives CDR1 SGHRS, CDR2 YFSETQ. CDR3 residues: CASSLAGSLYEQYF. CDR3 nucleotide sequence: TGCGCCAGCAGCTTGGCCGGGAGCCTGTACGAGCAGTACTTC.

This clone was detected only once. The genes are TRBV24-1 and TRBJ1-1; 9 bases fit TRBD1. The junction had 2 bases not matched to a gene; V was cut back by 5 bases and J by 11 bases. The germline V gene has CDR1 KGHDR and CDR2 SFDVKD. The CDR3 runs to 11 residues. The CDR3 DNA follows: TGTGCCACCAGTGCCGGGACAGGGGCTTTCTTT. Protein sequence: CATSAGTGAFF.

Only one count was recorded for this clone. The chain joins TRBV2 to TRBJ1-3, with D possibly TRBD1 on 5 matching bases. Germline CDR1 and CDR2: SNHLY and FYNNEI. Trimming took off 7 bases at V and 7 bases at J, with 17 bases between the two ends. The length of the CDR3 is 14 residues. CDR3 DNA: TGTGCCAGCATGCCCCAAGGGGCGACCAACACCATATATTTT. Protein: CASMPQGATNTIYF.

This chain uses TRBV18 with TRBJ1-6, with D possibly matching TRBD1 (5 bases). Germline V gene lookup returns CDR1 KGHSH and CDR2 LQKENI. Trimming removed 3 bases at V and 9 bases at J, with 6 bases between. This CDR3 has 12 residues. The CDR3 loop is CASSPGGSPLHF. The CDR3 nucleotides are TGTGCCAGCTCACCGGGGGGTTCACCCCTCCACTTT.

This rearrangement joins TRBV6-2 or TRBV6-3 to TRBJ1-2; 8 bases map to TRBD1. V lost 5 bases and J lost 4; bases outside the gene matches: 12. Germline V gene lookup returns CDR1 MNHEY and CDR2 SVGEGT. This CDR3 spans 16 amino acids. The CDR3 loop is CASSALSGTGTYGYTF. As DNA, the CDR3 is TGTGCCAGCAGTGCCTTATCCGGGACAGGTACCTATGGCTACACCTTC.

V gene TRBV9 combines with J gene TRBJ2-7; the D gene is possibly TRBD1 (5 bases). The V end lost 4 bases, the J end lost 2 bases, and 16 bases lay between the germline ends. The germline V gene encodes CDR1 SGDLS and CDR2 YYNGEE. CDR3 length: 15 residues. CDR3 bases: TGTGCCAGCAGCCCCGCCCTTGACAGCCCCTACGAGCAGTACTTC. Encoded protein: CASSPALDSPYEQYF.

The chain is built from TRBV6-5 and TRBJ1-5; 7 nucleotides line up with TRBD1. CDR3 size: 14 residues. Losses at the gene ends were 4 bases for V and 1 base for J; bases not matched to a gene: 1. CDR1 and CDR2 from the germline V gene are MNHEY and SVGAGI. The CDR3 here is CASSSTGSNQPQHF. CDR3 DNA: TGTGCCAGCAGTTCGACAGGGAGCAATCAGCCCCAGCATTTT.

This clone has just one count. The chain couples TRBV19 to TRBJ2-2; weak D call: TRBD1 (6 bases). The germline V and J ends were trimmed by 2 bases and 5 bases, with 15 bases remaining between them. This CDR3 region has 16 residues. The germline CDR1 and CDR2 sequences are LNHDA and SQIVND (reference sequence). The DNA for the CDR3 is TGTGCCAGTAGTATAATTAGCAGGGGAAGGACCGGGGAGCTGTTTTTT. Translated: CASSIISRGRTGELFF.